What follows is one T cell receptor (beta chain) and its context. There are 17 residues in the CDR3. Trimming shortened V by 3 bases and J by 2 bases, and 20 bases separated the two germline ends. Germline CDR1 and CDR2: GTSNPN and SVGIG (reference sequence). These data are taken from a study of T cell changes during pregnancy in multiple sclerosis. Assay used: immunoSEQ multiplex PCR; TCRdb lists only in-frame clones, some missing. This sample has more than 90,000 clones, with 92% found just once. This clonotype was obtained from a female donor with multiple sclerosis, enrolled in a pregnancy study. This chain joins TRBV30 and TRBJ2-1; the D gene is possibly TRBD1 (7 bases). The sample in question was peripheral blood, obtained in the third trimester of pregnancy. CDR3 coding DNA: TGTGCCTGGAGGGGCCCAGGGGGGAGAAACACCTACAATGAGCAGTTCTTC. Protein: CAWRGPGGRNTYNEQFF.